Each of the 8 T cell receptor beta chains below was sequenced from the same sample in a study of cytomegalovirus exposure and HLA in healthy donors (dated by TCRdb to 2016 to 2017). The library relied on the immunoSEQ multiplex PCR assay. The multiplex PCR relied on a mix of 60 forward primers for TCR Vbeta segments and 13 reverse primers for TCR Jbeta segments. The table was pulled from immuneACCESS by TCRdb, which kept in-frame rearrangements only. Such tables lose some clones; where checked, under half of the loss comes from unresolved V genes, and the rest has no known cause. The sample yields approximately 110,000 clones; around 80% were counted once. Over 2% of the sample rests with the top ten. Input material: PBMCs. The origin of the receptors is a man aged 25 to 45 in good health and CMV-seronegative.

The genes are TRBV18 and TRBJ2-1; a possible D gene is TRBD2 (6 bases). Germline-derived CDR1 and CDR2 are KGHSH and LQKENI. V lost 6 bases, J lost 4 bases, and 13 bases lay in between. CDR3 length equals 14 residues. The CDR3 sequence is CASSYNGGYNEQFF. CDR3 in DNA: TGTGCCAGCTCCTACAATGGGGGGTACAATGAGCAGTTCTTC.

CDR3 coding DNA: TGCAGCGCAGCCGTACAGCTAGCCAAAAACATTCAGTACTTC. This codes for CSAAVQLAKNIQYF. V and J are TRBV29-1 and TRBJ2-4; D unclear. V dropped 7 bases and J dropped 0 bases, with 13 bases sitting between them. The CDR3 is 14 residues long. In germline, CDR1 is SQVTM, CDR2 ANQGSEA.

For the CDR3, the DNA is TGCGCCAGCAGCGGTGGACAGGGGGGTGGTATTAGCGGGAGTTTCGATGAGCAGTTCTTC. Its protein product is CASSGGQGGGISGSFDEQFF. The chain couples TRBV5-1 to TRBJ2-1, with D perhaps matching TRBD1 (10 bases). The ends were cut back, 4 bases at V and 8 bases at J, with 34 bases in the middle. The CDR3 has 20 amino acids. Germline CDR1 is SGHRS and CDR2 is YFSETQ.

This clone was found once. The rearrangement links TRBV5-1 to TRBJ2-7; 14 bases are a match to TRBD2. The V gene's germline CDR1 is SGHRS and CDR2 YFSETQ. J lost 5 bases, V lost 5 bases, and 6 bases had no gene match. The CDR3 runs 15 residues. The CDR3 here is CASRGLAGVRDEQYF. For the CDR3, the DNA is TGCGCCAGCAGGGGACTAGCGGGAGTTCGGGACGAGCAGTACTTC.

The chain's CDR3 is CASSNIQETQYF. The DNA of the CDR3 is TGTGCCAGCAGCAATATCCAAGAGACCCAGTACTTC. The genes are TRBV21-1 and TRBJ2-5; the listed D gene, TRBD2, was not tested against the DNA. TRBV21-1 is a pseudogene locus. The CDR3 consists of 12 residues.

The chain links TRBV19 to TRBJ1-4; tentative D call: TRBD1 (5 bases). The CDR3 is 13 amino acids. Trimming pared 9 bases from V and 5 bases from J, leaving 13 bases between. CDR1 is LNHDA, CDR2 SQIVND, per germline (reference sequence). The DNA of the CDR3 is TGTGCCAGCCAAGGACACCGAAATGAAAAACTGTTTTTT. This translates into CASQGHRNEKLFF. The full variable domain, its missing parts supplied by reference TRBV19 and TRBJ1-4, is DGGITQSPKYLFRKEGQNVTLSCEQNLNHDAMYWYRQDPGQGLRLIYYSQIVNDFQKGDIAEGYSVSREKKESFPLTVTSAQKNPTAFYLCASQGHRNEKLFFGSGTQLSVL.

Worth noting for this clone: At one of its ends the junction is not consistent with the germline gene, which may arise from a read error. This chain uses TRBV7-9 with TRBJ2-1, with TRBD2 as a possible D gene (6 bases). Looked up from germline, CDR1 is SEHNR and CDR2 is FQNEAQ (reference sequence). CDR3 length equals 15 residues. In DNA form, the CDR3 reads TGTTCCAGCAGCTTTTCAGGGACTTTCGACAATGAGCAGTTCTTC. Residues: CSSSFSGTFDNEQFF.

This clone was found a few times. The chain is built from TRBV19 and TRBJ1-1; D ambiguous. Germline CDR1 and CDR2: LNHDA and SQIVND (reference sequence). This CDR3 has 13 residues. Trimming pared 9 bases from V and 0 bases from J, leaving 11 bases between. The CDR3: CASSPRVNTEAFF. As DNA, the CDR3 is TGTGCCAGCTCTCCCCGGGTGAACACTGAAGCTTTCTTT.